One sample yielded the 3 T cell receptor beta chains listed below, sequenced in a study of blood T cells in healthy people across ages. A sample-barcoded 5' primer and a J-beta primer mix were used in a second PCR of about 6 to 12 cycles. MiXCR, applied by TCRdb to the 5' RACE reads, yields one record per CDR3 protein. The sample has 600,000 to 900,000 distinct CDR3 sequences; roughly 26% are singletons. The data were also submitted as part of a second study, on T cells of mothers and their children.

Sequenced material: blood. The receptors originated from a boy between 10 and 17 years old in good health.

Concerning this clonotype itself: Given the absence of the conserved phenylalanine or tryptophan at the CDR3 end, a read error is likely. The chain is built from TRBV6-1 and TRBJ1-2; the match to TRBD1 covers 8 bases. The length of the CDR3 is 15 residues. Germline V gene data show CDR1 as MNHNS and CDR2 as SASEGT. The J segment lost 3 bases and the V segment lost 9 bases, leaving 12 bases of the junction unmatched. The CDR3 loop reads CASPGGQGGYYGYTL. The CDR3, as DNA: TGTGCCAGTCCAGGTGGACAGGGAGGTTACTATGGCTACACCCTC.

The V gene is TRBV7-2, the J gene TRBJ1-1, with unresolved D. The CDR3 sequence is 14 residues long. The V end lost 6 bases, the J end lost 4 bases, and 15 bases lay between the germline ends. The V gene's germline CDR1 is SGHTA and CDR2 FQGNSA. The CDR3 loop is CASRSEGQLTEAFF. CDR3 nucleotide sequence: TGTGCCAGCAGGTCAGAGGGCCAGCTCACTGAAGCTTTCTTT.

This clonotype was seen a handful of times. The chain recombines TRBV6-1 with TRBJ2-3, with 11 bases identical to TRBD2. Germline-derived CDR1 and CDR2 are MNHNS and SASEGT. Unmatched junction bases numbered 3, after V lost 3 bases and J lost 4 bases. This CDR3 comprises 15 residues. CDR3 sequence: CASSDLAGGPDTQYF. The CDR3 DNA sequence: TGTGCCAGCAGTGATTTAGCGGGGGGGCCAGATACGCAGTATTTT.